The T cell receptor (beta chain) under discussion was sequenced for a study of blood T cell repertoires in COVID-19. This table comes from immunoSEQ multiplex PCR, and its TCRdb copy is limited to in-frame clones, with some not included. The sample consists of 65,000 to 100,000 clones, roughly nine tenths of them appearing once. The table lists this clone with a count of one. The germline V gene encodes CDR1 SGHVS and CDR2 FQNEAQ. Losses at the gene ends were 4 bases for V and 0 bases for J; bases not matched to a gene: 4. This CDR3 is built from 16 residues. This chain connects TRBV7-8 to TRBJ1-5; 9 bases map to TRBD1. The receptor comes from a man between 50 and 59 years old with acute or convalescent COVID-19. The sample consisted of peripheral blood. This CDR3 reads CASSYRQGVSNQPQHF. The CDR3 DNA is TGTGCCAGCAGCTACCGACAGGGGGTTAGCAATCAGCCCCAGCATTTT.